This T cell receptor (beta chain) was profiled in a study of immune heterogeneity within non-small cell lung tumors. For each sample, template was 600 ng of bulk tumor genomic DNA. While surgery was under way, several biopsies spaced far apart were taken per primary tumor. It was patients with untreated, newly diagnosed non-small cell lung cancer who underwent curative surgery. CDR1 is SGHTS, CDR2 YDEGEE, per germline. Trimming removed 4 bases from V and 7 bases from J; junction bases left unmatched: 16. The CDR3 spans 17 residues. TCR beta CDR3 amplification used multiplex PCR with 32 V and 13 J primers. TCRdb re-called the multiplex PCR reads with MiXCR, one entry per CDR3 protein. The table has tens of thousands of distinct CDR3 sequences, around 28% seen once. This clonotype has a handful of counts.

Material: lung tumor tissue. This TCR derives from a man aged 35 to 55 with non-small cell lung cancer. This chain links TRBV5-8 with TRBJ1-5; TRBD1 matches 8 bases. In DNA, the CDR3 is TGTGCCAGCAGCCTACAGCTCACTTCAGGGGGCCGGCAGCCCCAGCATTTT. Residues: CASSLQLTSGGRQPQHF.